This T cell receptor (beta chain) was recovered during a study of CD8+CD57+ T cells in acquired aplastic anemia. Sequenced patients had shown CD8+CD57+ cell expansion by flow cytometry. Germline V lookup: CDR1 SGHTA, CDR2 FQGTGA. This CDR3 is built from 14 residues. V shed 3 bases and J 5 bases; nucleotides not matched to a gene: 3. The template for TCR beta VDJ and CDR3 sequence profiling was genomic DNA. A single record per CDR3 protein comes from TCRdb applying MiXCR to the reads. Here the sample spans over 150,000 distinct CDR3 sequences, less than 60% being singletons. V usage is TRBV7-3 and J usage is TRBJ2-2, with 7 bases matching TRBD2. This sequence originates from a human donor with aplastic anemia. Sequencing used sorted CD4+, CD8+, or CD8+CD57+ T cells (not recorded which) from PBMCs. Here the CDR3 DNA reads TGTGCCAGCAGCTTCCAGGGAGGGACCGGGGAGCTGTTTTTT. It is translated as CASSFQGGTGELFF.